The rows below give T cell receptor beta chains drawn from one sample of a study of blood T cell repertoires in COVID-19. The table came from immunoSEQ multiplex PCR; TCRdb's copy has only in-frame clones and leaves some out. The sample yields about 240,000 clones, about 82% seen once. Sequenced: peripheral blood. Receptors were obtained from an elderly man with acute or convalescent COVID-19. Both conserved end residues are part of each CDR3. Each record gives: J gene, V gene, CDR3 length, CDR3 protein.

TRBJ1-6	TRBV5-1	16	CASSLGAGGFNSPLHF
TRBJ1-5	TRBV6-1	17	CASSDPVQGLSNQPQHF
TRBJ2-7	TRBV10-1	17	CASSESFPGWVLNEQYF
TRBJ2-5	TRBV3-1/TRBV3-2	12	CASSQVGGAQYF
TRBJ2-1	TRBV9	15	CASSPWGSSYNEQFF
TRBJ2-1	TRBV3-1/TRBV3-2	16	CASSQDPGGRGNEQFF
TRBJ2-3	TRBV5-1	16	CASSFGGASGPDTQYF
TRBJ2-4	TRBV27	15	CASSPWTGTKNIQYF
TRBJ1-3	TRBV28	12	CASSLGVNTIYF
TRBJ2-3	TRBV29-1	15	CSVGLAERPQDTQYF
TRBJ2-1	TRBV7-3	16	CASSPGTSGMNNEQFF
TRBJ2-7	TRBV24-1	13	CATSEYAAYEQYF
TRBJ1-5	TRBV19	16	CASSLNLGDSRQPQHF
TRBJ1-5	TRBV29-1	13	CSVGGSSNQPQHF
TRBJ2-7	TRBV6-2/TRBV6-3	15	CASSYSAGGPYEQYF
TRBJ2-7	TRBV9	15	CASSPSFGVPYEQYF
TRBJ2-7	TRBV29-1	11	CSTGQGREQYF
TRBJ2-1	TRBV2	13	CATSSLGGNEQFF
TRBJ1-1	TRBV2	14	CASSDSPLNTEAFF
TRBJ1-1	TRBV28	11	CASRRVAEAFF
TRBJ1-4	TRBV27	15	CASSLNRATNEKLFF
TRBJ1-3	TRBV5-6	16	CASSSETETSGNTIYF
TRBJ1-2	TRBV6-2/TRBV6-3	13	CASSYSQQSFRPF
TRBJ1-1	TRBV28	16	CASRPGTGDMNTEAFF
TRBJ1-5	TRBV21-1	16	CASSKERTGERQPQHF
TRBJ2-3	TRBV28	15	CASHWTSGITDTQYF
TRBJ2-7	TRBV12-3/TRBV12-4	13	CASSKGAVYEQYF
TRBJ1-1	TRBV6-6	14	CASSITPGGTEAFF
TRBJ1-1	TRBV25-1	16	CASTRPGGALNTEAFF
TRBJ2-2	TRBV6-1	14	CASSEAAGSGELFF
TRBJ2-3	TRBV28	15	CATKNLDRGSDTQYF
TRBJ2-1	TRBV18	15	CASSLGLAEYNEQFF
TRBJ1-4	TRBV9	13	CASSPRERGKLFF
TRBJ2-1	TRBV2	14	CASRRGMAGGEQFF
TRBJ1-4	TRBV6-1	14	CASSEGGGQEKLFF
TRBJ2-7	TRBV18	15	CASSPLGQGAREQYF
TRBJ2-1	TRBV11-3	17	CASSYSTGTGKNNEQFF
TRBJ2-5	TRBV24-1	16	CATSDPGDRLGETQYF
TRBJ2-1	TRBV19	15	CAVRTSGGAVHEQFF
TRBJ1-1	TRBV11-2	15	CASSLGGIFGTEAFF
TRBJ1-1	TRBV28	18	CASSLLRPGTGGYGEAFF
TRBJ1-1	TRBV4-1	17	CASSQDQSGIVGTEAFF
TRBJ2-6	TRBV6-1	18	CASSEPWTGGSGANVLTF
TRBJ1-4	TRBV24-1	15	CATSDSGQINEKLFF
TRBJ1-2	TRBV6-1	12	CASSEYSRGYTF
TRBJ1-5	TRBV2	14	CASLRDRAGQPQHF
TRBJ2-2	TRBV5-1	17	CASSLGTPNENTGELFF
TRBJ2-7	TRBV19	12	CASSGGLDEQYF
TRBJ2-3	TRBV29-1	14	CSVEVGGAGDTQYF
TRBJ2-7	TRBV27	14	CASSSAGQDYEQYF
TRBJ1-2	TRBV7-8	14	CASSPTGTSYGYTF
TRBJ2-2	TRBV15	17	CATSNRDKVSWSGELFF
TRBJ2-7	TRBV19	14	CASSIDPSVREQYF
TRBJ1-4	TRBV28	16	CASRGSGGATNEKLFF
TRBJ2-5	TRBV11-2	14	CASSLKTGLQTQYF
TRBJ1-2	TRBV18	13	CASSPGTGHGYTF
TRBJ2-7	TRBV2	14	CASRKGEGSYEQYF
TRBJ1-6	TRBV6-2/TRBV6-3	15	CASSTSGTHNSPLHF
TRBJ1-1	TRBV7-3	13	CASSRDMNTEAFF